A single sample gave rise to the 10 T cell receptor beta chains below, sequenced in a study of blood T cell repertoires in COVID-19. Produced via immunoSEQ multiplex PCR; TCRdb's table is partial and in-frame only. The table records about 300,000 clones, approximately 86% of them present only once. Input material: peripheral blood. These receptors originate from a man aged 18 to 29 with active or convalescent COVID-19.

This clone appeared once. The rearrangement links TRBV7-9 to TRBJ2-2; 7 bases match TRBD1. Germline trimming cut 5 bases from V and 5 bases from J; bases unmatched to any gene: 8. This CDR3 has 15 residues. CDR1 is SEHNR and CDR2 is FQNEAQ in the germline V gene (reference sequence). The CDR3 DNA reads as TGTGCCAGCAGCCACAGGGGAAGTAGAACCGGGGAGCTGTTTTTT. Amino acids: CASSHRGSRTGELFF.

This chain joins TRBV15 and TRBJ1-2; D possibly corresponds to TRBD1 (5 bases). This CDR3 comprises 14 residues. Trimming cost V 3 bases and J 4 bases, with 12 bases left between them. Germline loops: CDR1 LNHNV, CDR2 YYDKDF (reference sequence). DNA of the CDR3: TGTGCCACCAGCAGGGACCAGGGAATCTATGGCTACACCTTC. Translated: CATSRDQGIYGYTF.

The DNA for the CDR3 is TGTGCCACCAGTCGACAGGCTGCGTTCGGTCAGCCCCAGCATTTT. Residues: CATSRQAAFGQPQHF. The rearrangement links TRBV15 to TRBJ1-5; possible D gene TRBD1, 6 bases. Germline lookup yields CDR1 LNHNV and CDR2 YYDKDF (reference sequence). This CDR3 has 15 amino acids. With 6 bases removed from V and 6 bases from J, the gap between germline ends came to 18 bases.

The chain has TRBV7-7 and TRBJ2-3; 9 bases are a match to TRBD2. The V gene end was trimmed by 1 base and the J gene end by 7 bases; junction bases not matched to a gene: 18. Germline V gives CDR1 SSHAT, CDR2 FNYEAQ (reference sequence). The CDR3 has 19 residues. The CDR3 DNA sequence: TGTGCCAGCAGCTTAGACCCCTTTGGCGGGGGGGTAGTTCCGAATACGCAGTATTTT. It encodes CASSLDPFGGGVVPNTQYF.

This clone turned up a few times. CDR3 in amino acids: CASSLWTGGGYGYTF. CDR3 coding DNA: TGTGCCAGCAGCTTATGGACAGGGGGTGGCTATGGCTACACCTTC. The chain has TRBV11-2 and TRBJ1-2; 10 nucleotides line up with TRBD1. The J segment lost 4 bases and the V segment lost 2 bases, leaving 4 bases of the junction unmatched. Germline values: CDR1 SGHAT, CDR2 FQNNGV. The CDR3 extends over 15 amino acids.

A single count supports this clone. This chain uses TRBV7-2 with TRBJ2-7; 7 bases are a match to TRBD2. The CDR3 has 13 residues. The germline CDR1 and CDR2 sequences are SGHTA and FQGNSA. V dropped 7 bases and J dropped 4; count of bases not matched to a gene: 7. CDR3 coding DNA: TGTGCCAGCACGGCGGGAGCCGGGTACGAGCAGTACTTC. Translated: CASTAGAGYEQYF. Drawing the rest from reference TRBV7-2 and TRBJ2-7, the complete variable domain is GAGVSQSPSNKVTEKGKDVELRCDPISGHTALYWYRQSLGQGLEFLIYFQGNSAPDKSGLPSDRFSAERTGGSVSTLTIQRTQQEDSAVYLCASTAGAGYEQYFGPGTRLTVT.

The rearrangement uses TRBV11-2 and TRBJ2-7, with D unresolved. Looked up from germline, CDR1 is SGHAT and CDR2 is FQNNGV. The V gene lost 2 bases and the J gene lost 2 bases, with 10 bases spanning the gap. The CDR3 covers 14 residues. Here the CDR3 reads CASSLIATAYEQYF. The DNA for the CDR3 is TGTGCCAGCAGCTTAATTGCCACAGCCTACGAGCAGTACTTC.

V gene TRBV5-4 combines with J gene TRBJ2-7, with TRBD2 identical over 8 bases. Germline values: CDR1 SGHNT, CDR2 YYREEE (reference sequence). The CDR3 loop spans 15 amino acids. With 3 bases clipped from V and 4 bases from J, the junction kept 9 bases outside the gene matches. The CDR3 loop is CASSWISAGEYEQYF. As DNA, the CDR3 is TGTGCCAGCAGCTGGATTTCAGCGGGAGAGTACGAGCAGTACTTC.

The gene calls are TRBV18 and TRBJ2-5; 7 positions match TRBD1. This CDR3 region has 15 residues. Germline V gene sequence: CDR1 KGHSH, CDR2 LQKENI. Trimming cost V 3 bases and J 2 bases; bases outside gene matches: 6. This chain's CDR3 is CASSPNQGVQETQYF. The CDR3 DNA sequence: TGTGCCAGCTCACCGAACCAGGGGGTACAAGAGACCCAGTACTTC.

This chain uses TRBV6-5 with TRBJ2-7, with 8 bases that match TRBD2. V was clipped by 2 bases and J by 6 bases; unmatched bases: 9. Germline CDR1 MNHEY, CDR2 SVGAGI. This CDR3 comprises 15 residues. The CDR3 loop is CASSYGSGSWAEQYF. The CDR3 region has the DNA TGTGCCAGCAGTTACGGAAGCGGGAGTTGGGCCGAGCAGTACTTC.